This TCR beta chain was captured in a study of T cell responses to AZD1222 COVID-19 vaccine. In the study overall: Second-dose groups at about 4 or about 12 weeks were pooled. Overall study findings and caveats: White British ancestry dominated among donors, who included more females, and clonal diversity was possibly underestimated. The CD4 TCRs associated with vaccination extended across spike and predominated at 160-218 and 743-854.

From germline, CDR1 is MRHNA and CDR2 SNTAGT. V was clipped by 3 bases and J by 3 bases, with 15 bases between them. There are 16 residues in the CDR3. Notes on this clone: Its cognate antigen is unknown.

Profiled with immunoSEQ multiplex PCR; TCRdb holds only in-frame clones, not every one. The sample consists of some 130,000 clones, over 85% of them appearing once. This sequence joins TRBV6-4 and TRBJ1-5; D is perhaps TRBD1 (6 bases). This specimen consisted of peripheral blood, obtained on day 0 of AZD1222 vaccination. The clonotype comes from an adult in good health. This chain's CDR3 is CASSESQGRDNQPQHF. In DNA form, the CDR3 reads TGTGCCAGCAGTGAGTCTCAGGGGAGAGACAATCAGCCCCAGCATTTT.